These T cell receptor beta chains were read from a single sample in a study of cytomegalovirus exposure and HLA in healthy donors. Method: immunoSEQ multiplex PCR; TCRdb's copy keeps in-frame clones and lacks some. The sample records hundreds of thousands of clones, roughly 88% being singletons. Specimen: PBMCs. These receptors were taken from a boy younger than 10 in good health and CMV-seronegative. Both conserved end residues are part of each CDR3. Fields, in order: D gene, J gene, V gene, clone size, CDR3 DNA, CDR3 protein. D genes are given only for firm matches. The size field is filled for only some rows; it gives once, few, many or a size class.

D gene: NA
J gene: TRBJ2-1
V gene: TRBV19
clone size: once
CDR3 DNA: TGTGCCAGTAGTATCGCGGGCACCTACAATGAGCAGTTCTTC
CDR3 protein: CASSIAGTYNEQFF

D gene: TRBD1
J gene: TRBJ1-2
V gene: TRBV6-1
clone size: NA
CDR3 DNA: TGTGCCAGCACCTGGGACAGGGGACCCTATGGCTACACCTTC
CDR3 protein: CASTWDRGPYGYTF

D gene: TRBD1
J gene: TRBJ1-2
V gene: TRBV2
clone size: NA
CDR3 DNA: TGTGCCGGCACGGGACAGGGCAATGGCTACACCTTC
CDR3 protein: CAGTGQGNGYTF

D gene: TRBD2
J gene: TRBJ2-1
V gene: TRBV5-6
clone size: NA
CDR3 DNA: TGTGCCAGCAGCTGGGGACTAGCGACAGGCGATGAGCAGTTCTTC
CDR3 protein: CASSWGLATGDEQFF

D gene: TRBD2
J gene: TRBJ2-7
V gene: TRBV6-6
clone size: NA
CDR3 DNA: TGTGCCAGCAGTTACACAGCGGGGAAATTGGCAGGGGAGCAGTACTTC
CDR3 protein: CASSYTAGKLAGEQYF

D gene: NA
J gene: TRBJ1-4
V gene: TRBV27
clone size: once
CDR3 DNA: TGTGCCAGCAGTTTAAACGGGAGAACTAATGAAAAACTGTTTTTT
CDR3 protein: CASSLNGRTNEKLFF

D gene: NA
J gene: TRBJ1-2
V gene: TRBV6-1
clone size: NA
CDR3 DNA: TGTGCCAGCAGTGAGGGCAGGTCTTCTAACTATGGCTACACCTTC
CDR3 protein: CASSEGRSSNYGYTF

D gene: TRBD1
J gene: TRBJ2-2
V gene: TRBV12-5
clone size: NA
CDR3 DNA: TGTGCTAGTGGTTTGGCACCGAAGGGGGACAGGGTGGGGACCGGGGAGCTGTTTTTT
CDR3 protein: CASGLAPKGDRVGTGELFF

D gene: TRBD1
J gene: TRBJ1-2
V gene: TRBV19
clone size: NA
CDR3 DNA: TGTGCCAGTACTACAGAGGGGACAGGGGACTATGGCTACACCTTC
CDR3 protein: CASTTEGTGDYGYTF

D gene: NA
J gene: TRBJ1-6
V gene: TRBV28
clone size: once
CDR3 DNA: TGTGCCAGCAGTTTTATTCATTACAGGGTAGCATCACCCCTCCACTTT
CDR3 protein: CASSFIHYRVASPLHF

D gene: NA
J gene: TRBJ1-2
V gene: TRBV5-6
clone size: few
CDR3 DNA: TGTGCCAGCAGCTTCGGGGTGGCAGGAGGCTACACCTTC
CDR3 protein: CASSFGVAGGYTF

D gene: NA
J gene: TRBJ2-1
V gene: TRBV19
clone size: NA
CDR3 DNA: TGTGCCAGTAGTATCCTCCAGGGTAGGTCCTACAATGAGCAGTTCTTC
CDR3 protein: CASSILQGRSYNEQFF

D gene: TRBD1
J gene: TRBJ2-2
V gene: TRBV2
clone size: NA
CDR3 DNA: TGTGCCAGCAGTGTAGGACAGGGACTGAACACCGGGGAGCTGTTTTTT
CDR3 protein: CASSVGQGLNTGELFF

D gene: TRBD1
J gene: TRBJ1-1
V gene: TRBV6-1
clone size: NA
CDR3 DNA: TGTGCCAGCAGGTCAGGGGGCAGGAACACTGAAGCTTTCTTT
CDR3 protein: CASRSGGRNTEAFF

D gene: TRBD2
J gene: TRBJ2-3
V gene: TRBV6-1
clone size: NA
CDR3 DNA: TGTGCCAGCGCACTAGCGGGGGGGCGGGATACGCAGTATTTT
CDR3 protein: CASALAGGRDTQYF

D gene: TRBD1
J gene: TRBJ1-2
V gene: TRBV30
clone size: NA
CDR3 DNA: TGTGCCTCCCTAATATTTCGGGACAGGGAATCTGGCTACACCTTC
CDR3 protein: CASLIFRDRESGYTF